The 5 T cell receptor beta chains presented below share a single source sample, sequenced in a study of blood T cells in healthy people across ages (dated by TCRdb to between 2014 and 2016). Library construction relied on 5' RACE. Data came from an Illumina HiSeq 2500. A second PCR of 7 to 11 cycles was performed with a sample-barcoded 5' primer and a J-beta primer mix. Through fastp at Q25 and MiXCR, TCRdb rebuilt clones from the public reads, retaining in-frame beta chains. Rows merge per CDR3 protein into single entries with the most common DNA and genes. This sample has fewer than 700,000 distinct CDR3 sequences in its table, and roughly 43% of those were observed once. 30% of the sample is held by the ten biggest clonotypes. Sequencing input: blood. These TCRs come from a man aged 80 or over in good health.

This clonotype has more than one count but fewer than ten. This rearrangement joins TRBV7-2 to TRBJ2-7; possible D gene TRBD2, 5 bases. This CDR3 spans 13 amino acids. Germline V gene data show CDR1 as SGHTA and CDR2 as FQGNSA. The V end was cut by 1 base, the J end by 4 bases, with 8 bases between. In nucleotides, the CDR3 is TGTGCCAGCAGCTTAGACGGGAATTACGAGCAGTACTTC. Its protein is CASSLDGNYEQYF. Full variable domain (outside the CDR3, taken from reference TRBV7-2 and TRBJ2-7): GAGVSQSPSNKVTEKGKDVELRCDPISGHTALYWYRQSLGQGLEFLIYFQGNSAPDKSGLPSDRFSAERTGGSVSTLTIQRTQQEDSAVYLCASSLDGNYEQYFGPGTRLTVT.

This clonotype was detected only a few times. This may come from a read error, since a much larger clone is one base off. The rearrangement uses TRBV5-1 and TRBJ2-7; 8 bases are shared with TRBD1. Trimming removed 4 bases from V and 7 bases from J; junction bases left unmatched: 10. CDR1 and CDR2 (germline): SGHRS, YFSETQ. This CDR3 has 14 residues. DNA for the CDR3: TGCGCCAGCAGCGTGGCGGGACAGGACAATGAGCAGTACTTC. Amino acid sequence: CASSVAGQDNEQYF.

V gene TRBV28 combines with J gene TRBJ1-5; no firm D call. The V end was cut by 3 bases, the J end by 5 bases, with 17 bases between. This CDR3 has 16 amino acids. Germline V gene data show CDR1 as MDHEN and CDR2 as SYDVKM. The DNA for the CDR3 is TGTGCCAGCAGTTTCCTCAGAACCTTATTGGATCAGCCCCAGCATTTT. Encoded protein: CASSFLRTLLDQPQHF. Supplemented by reference TRBV28 and TRBJ1-5, the full variable domain reads DVKVTQSSRYLVKRTGEKVFLECVQDMDHENMFWYRQDPGLGLRLIYFSYDVKMKEKGDIPEGYSVSREKKERFSLILESASTNQTSMYLCASSFLRTLLDQPQHFGDGTRLSIL.

The CDR3 DNA reads TGCGCCAGCAGCTTGAGGGCTCCGGGGGAAGGAGAGCGGTACTTC. It is translated as CASSLRAPGEGERYF. The rearrangement joins TRBV5-1 to TRBJ2-4; D possibly corresponds to TRBD2 (6 bases). V was trimmed by 1 base and J by 15 bases, leaving 23 bases between them. In germline, CDR1 is SGHRS, CDR2 YFSETQ. The CDR3 spans 15 residues.

This clonotype has only a few counts. The chain is built from TRBV28 and TRBJ2-7; D ambiguous. There are 14 residues in the CDR3. Trimming shortened V by 5 bases and J by 2 bases, and 13 bases separated the two germline ends. CDR1 is MDHEN and CDR2 is SYDVKM in the germline V gene. In DNA, the CDR3 is TGTGCCAGCAGTCCGTCCAGGAAGACCTACGAGCAGTACTTC. Translating it yields CASSPSRKTYEQYF.